The source of this TCR beta chain is a study of T cell responses to AZD1222 COVID-19 vaccine. Study-wide points: Clonal diversity was possibly underestimated; the donors were predominantly white British and more often female.

On this clone itself: Antigen specificity is unknown.

The repertoire was sequenced with immunoSEQ multiplex PCR; TCRdb's copy has only in-frame clones and lacks some. The sample includes 140,000 or so clones, over 75% of them seen just once. This CDR3 has 14 residues. In germline, CDR1 is MNHEY, CDR2 SVGAGI. V was clipped by 0 bases and J by 5 bases, with 10 bases between them. The origin of this receptor is an adult in good health. The specimen was peripheral blood, collected on day 0 of AZD1222 vaccination. The chain carries TRBV6-5 and TRBJ1-1; D possibly corresponds to TRBD1 (5 bases). The CDR3 coding sequence is TGTGCCAGCAGTTACTCGGTTTCAGGGACTGAAGCTTTCTTT. Its translation: CASSYSVSGTEAFF.